A single sample gave rise to the 29 T cell receptor beta chains below, sequenced in a study of blood T cell repertoires in COVID-19. Using immunoSEQ multiplex PCR, the repertoire was profiled, and TCRdb retains in-frame clones only, with some absent. The table lists fewer than 120,000 clones, about 79% of them singletons. Sequenced material: peripheral blood. Receptors originate from a woman aged 80 or over with active or convalescent COVID-19.

This sequence joins TRBV6-5 and TRBJ2-3; 8 nucleotides line up with TRBD2. The CDR3 spans 14 residues. With V trimmed by 6 bases and J by 0 bases, 2 bases remained unmatched. CDR1 MNHEY and CDR2 SVGAGI come from the germline V gene. CDR3 nucleotide sequence: TGTGCCAGCAGCAAGCGGGAGAGCACAGATACGCAGTATTTT. It codes for CASSKRESTDTQYF.

The chain links TRBV25-1 to TRBJ1-1, with 7 positions matching TRBD1. There are 16 residues in the CDR3. Germline V lookup: CDR1 MGHDK, CDR2 SYGVNS. V was pared by 1 base and J by 0 bases, with 5 bases of the junction left unmatched. The DNA for the CDR3 is TGTGCCAGCAGTGAATTCCGGACAGGACTGAACACTGAAGCTTTCTTT. Encoded protein: CASSEFRTGLNTEAFF. The full variable domain, with the rest looked up from reference TRBV25-1 and TRBJ1-1, is EADIYQTPRYLVIGTGKKITLECSQTMGHDKMYWYQQDPGMELHLIHYSYGVNSTEKGDLSSESTVSRIRTEHFPLTLESARPSHTSQYLCASSEFRTGLNTEAFFGQGTRLTVV.

This rearrangement joins TRBV15 to TRBJ2-2, with TRBD2 identical over 7 bases. This CDR3 comprises 15 residues. Germline V gene lookup returns CDR1 LNHNV and CDR2 YYDKDF (reference sequence). With V trimmed by 5 bases and J by 5 bases, 8 bases remained unmatched. The CDR3 nucleotides read TGTGCCACCAGCGTAGCGGGCGGGGGAACCGGGGAGCTGTTTTTT. Protein sequence: CATSVAGGGTGELFF.

The CDR3 DNA reads as TGTGCCAGCAGCCCATCCGGGACAGGGCTGGGCGAGCAGTACTTC. It yields the protein CASSPSGTGLGEQYF. The chain couples TRBV7-9 to TRBJ2-7, with TRBD1 identical over 9 bases. The CDR3 is made up of 15 amino acids. Germline trimming cut 5 bases from V and 6 bases from J; bases unmatched to any gene: 11. From germline, CDR1 is SEHNR and CDR2 FQNEAQ (reference sequence).

The V call is TRBV3-1 (or the pseudogene TRBV3-2), the J call TRBJ2-2, with D tentatively TRBD1 (5 bases). Germline CDR1 and CDR2: LGHDT and YNNKEL (reference sequence). This CDR3 is built from 14 residues. The V end was cut by 1 base, the J end by 4 bases, with 7 bases between. This CDR3 reads CASSQGQSTGELFF. The DNA of the CDR3 is TGTGCCAGCAGCCAAGGACAGAGCACCGGGGAGCTGTTTTTT.

This clone was counted between two and nine times. The DNA for the CDR3 is TGCGCCAGCAGCTCCCGAGGGGGAGTCACAGATACGCAGTATTTT. This encodes CASSSRGGVTDTQYF. J is TRBJ2-3 and V is TRBV5-1; TRBD1 is a possible D gene (6 bases). Germline V gene lookup returns CDR1 SGHRS and CDR2 YFSETQ. This CDR3 is built from 15 residues. Trimming removed 3 bases at V and 2 bases at J, with 13 bases between.

This clone was recorded only once. The chain couples TRBV5-1 to TRBJ1-1; 7 positions agree with TRBD1. Trimming took 5 bases from V and 4 from J; bases not matched to a gene: 11. Germline V gene sequence: CDR1 SGHRS, CDR2 YFSETQ. The CDR3 spans 15 residues. CDR3 sequence reads: CASSQTGAGTTEAFF. CDR3 nucleotides: TGCGCCAGCAGTCAAACAGGGGCCGGGACCACTGAAGCTTTCTTT. The full variable domain, with the rest looked up from reference TRBV5-1 and TRBJ1-1, is KAGVTQTPRYLIKTRGQQVTLSCSPISGHRSVSWYQQTPGQGLQFLFEYFSETQRNKGNFPGRFSGRQFSNSRSEMNVSTLELGDSALYLCASSQTGAGTTEAFFGQGTRLTVV.

J is TRBJ2-7 and V is TRBV5-1; 7 nucleotides agree with TRBD1. CDR3 length: 16 amino acids. The germline gives CDR1 SGHRS, CDR2 YFSETQ. The junction had 8 bases not matched to a gene; V was cut back by 2 bases and J by 0 bases. Here the CDR3 DNA reads TGCGCCAGCAGCTTTACCTCCGGGACAGCCTCCTACGAGCAGTACTTC. This gives the protein CASSFTSGTASYEQYF. Full variable domain (rest looked up from reference TRBV5-1 and TRBJ2-7): KAGVTQTPRYLIKTRGQQVTLSCSPISGHRSVSWYQQTPGQGLQFLFEYFSETQRNKGNFPGRFSGRQFSNSRSEMNVSTLELGDSALYLCASSFTSGTASYEQYFGPGTRLTVT.

This chain uses TRBV12-3 or TRBV12-4 with TRBJ1-5; the match to TRBD1 covers 7 bases. The CDR3 is 13 amino acids. The ends lost 5 bases at V and 5 bases at J; junction bases unmatched: 3. The CDR3 DNA reads TGTGCCAGCAGTAGGGGGCATGATCAGCCCCAGCATTTT. This translates into CASSRGHDQPQHF.

This chain connects TRBV7-3 to TRBJ2-7; 7 bases line up with TRBD2. Germline V gives CDR1 SGHTA, CDR2 FQGTGA. This CDR3 spans 13 amino acids. Trimming at V came to 4 bases and at J to 6 bases, leaving 6 bases not matched to a gene. In DNA form, the CDR3 reads TGTGCCAGCAGCTCGGGAGGTTCGGGCGAGCAGTACTTC. Its translation is CASSSGGSGEQYF.

This clone was observed a single time. The V gene is TRBV4-3, the J gene TRBJ2-3; TRBD2 matches 7 bases. Germline V lookup: CDR1 LGHNA, CDR2 YSLEER. V lost 6 bases, J lost 0 bases, and 6 bases stayed unmatched. This CDR3 has 15 amino acids. This chain's CDR3 is CASSTLAASTDTQYF. The CDR3, as DNA: TGCGCCAGCAGTACCCTAGCGGCTAGCACAGATACGCAGTATTTT.

This clone was seen once. The rearrangement joins TRBV6-5 to TRBJ1-2; unclear D gene. V was shortened by 0 bases and J by 8 bases, with 16 bases between the two germline ends. This CDR3 has 15 amino acids. Germline CDR1 and CDR2: MNHEY and SVGAGI. The CDR3: CASSYSITLLSGYTF. The CDR3 DNA is TGTGCCAGCAGTTACTCGATAACTCTTTTATCCGGCTACACCTTC.

V gene TRBV6-2 or TRBV6-3 combines with J gene TRBJ1-5; no reliable D call. The CDR3 covers 13 residues. V dropped 2 bases and J dropped 1 base, with 3 bases sitting between them. Germline CDR1 MNHEY, CDR2 SVGEGT. The CDR3 loop is CASSYGSNQPQHF. CDR3 sequence (DNA): TGTGCCAGCAGTTACGGCAGCAATCAGCCCCAGCATTTT.

The rearrangement joins TRBV4-2 to TRBJ1-5; D possibly corresponds to TRBD1 (6 bases). Germline loops: CDR1 LGHNA, CDR2 YNFKEQ. This CDR3 comprises 15 residues. The V and J ends lost 2 bases and 2 bases respectively, with 10 bases between them. The CDR3 nucleotides are TGTGCCAGCAGCCAACAGGCAGGGGGCAATCAGCCCCAGCATTTT. It is translated as CASSQQAGGNQPQHF.

This clone was counted only a few times. The gene calls are TRBV6-6 and TRBJ2-7, with D tentatively TRBD2 (6 bases). This CDR3 has 14 amino acids. The V gene's germline CDR1 is MNHNY and CDR2 SVGAGI (reference sequence). Trimming removed 3 bases from V and 3 bases from J, with 12 bases in between. This chain's CDR3 is CASSYPGLSYEQYF. The DNA for the CDR3 is TGTGCCAGCAGTTATCCGGGACTGAGCTACGAGCAGTACTTC.

V is TRBV27 and J is TRBJ2-3, with 10 nucleotides matching TRBD2. The CDR3 is made up of 15 amino acids. Trimming at V came to 3 bases and at J to 5 bases, leaving 5 bases not matched to a gene. Germline V gene sequence: CDR1 MNHEY, CDR2 SMNVEV (reference sequence). CDR3 nucleotides: TGTGCCAGCAGTTTCGGACTAGCGGTAAAAGATACGCAGTATTTT. Amino acid sequence: CASSFGLAVKDTQYF.

V gene TRBV7-8 combines with J gene TRBJ2-3; D gene uncertain. The V and J ends lost 2 bases and 3 bases respectively, with 6 bases between them. Germline CDR1 reads SGHVS; CDR2 reads FQNEAQ. This CDR3 is built from 13 residues. CDR3 bases: TGTGCCAGCAGCTTATACAGAACAGATACGCAGTATTTT. It encodes CASSLYRTDTQYF. Based on the CDR3 plus reference TRBV7-8 and TRBJ2-3, the full variable domain is GAGVSQSPRYKVAKRGQDVALRCDPISGHVSLFWYQQALGQGPEFLTYFQNEAQLDKSGLPSDRFFAERPEGSVSTLKIQRTQQEDSAVYLCASSLYRTDTQYFGPGTRLTVL.

This CDR3 is CASSLYPTSGGGNEQFF. For the CDR3, the DNA is TGTGCCAGCAGTTTATATCCGACTAGCGGGGGGGGCAATGAGCAGTTCTTC. The chain combines TRBV27 with TRBJ2-1; 14 positions match TRBD2. This CDR3 contains 17 residues. V shed 1 base and J 6 bases; nucleotides not matched to a gene: 5. Germline-derived CDR1 and CDR2 are MNHEY and SMNVEV (reference sequence).

This clone was recorded a few times. This chain uses TRBV6-5 with TRBJ2-5, with TRBD1 matching 9 bases. The CDR3 is 14 residues long. CDR1 is MNHEY and CDR2 is SVGAGI in the germline V gene. V trimming: 10 bases; J trimming: 5 bases; junction bases outside the gene matches: 11. Here the CDR3 reads CATNRGRHGETQYF. CDR3 in DNA: TGTGCCACGAACAGGGGGCGGCATGGTGAGACCCAGTACTTC.

The chain combines TRBV18 with TRBJ2-3; 10 nucleotides match TRBD2. The V segment lost 6 bases and the J segment 6 bases; nucleotides outside the gene matches: 18. The germline V gene has CDR1 KGHSH and CDR2 LQKENI. The CDR3 is made up of 18 amino acids. CDR3 nucleotides: TGTGCCAGCTCGCCCGTCCCTCTTAGCGGGAGGCCGGGGGATACGCAGTATTTT. It codes for CASSPVPLSGRPGDTQYF. The complete variable domain, with remaining parts taken from reference TRBV18 and TRBJ2-3, reads NAGVMQNPRHLVRRRGQEARLRCSPMKGHSHVYWYRQLPEEGLKFMVYLQKENIIDESGMPKERFSAEFPKEGPSILRIQQVVRGDSAAYFCASSPVPLSGRPGDTQYFGPGTRLTVL.

This clone was recorded only once. This chain links TRBV5-1 with TRBJ2-5, with TRBD2 identical over 7 bases. Germline assignment: CDR1 SGHRS and CDR2 YFSETQ. The CDR3 loop spans 15 amino acids. V was clipped by 5 bases and J by 1 base; unmatched bases: 8. CDR3 in amino acids: CASSKWLAVQETQYF. The CDR3 DNA sequence: TGCGCCAGCAGTAAGTGGCTAGCGGTCCAAGAGACCCAGTACTTC.

The CDR3 is CASSRQATGTGGGETQYF. DNA of the CDR3: TGTGCCAGCAGCCGCCAGGCGACCGGGACAGGGGGGGGCGAGACCCAGTACTTC. The chain recombines TRBV7-2 with TRBJ2-5; 11 bases map to TRBD1. The CDR3 totals 18 residues. The V segment lost 5 bases and the J segment 5 bases; nucleotides outside the gene matches: 16. Germline CDR1 and CDR2: SGHTA and FQGNSA.

A few counts support this clone. The chain links TRBV3-1 (or the pseudogene TRBV3-2) to TRBJ2-7; D perhaps matches TRBD1 (6 bases). Trimming stripped 2 bases from V and 4 bases from J, with 12 bases between. CDR1 is LGHDT, CDR2 YNNKEL, per germline (reference sequence). The CDR3 totals 14 residues. The CDR3: CASSQWTDAYEQYF. CDR3 coding DNA: TGTGCCAGCAGCCAATGGACAGATGCGTACGAGCAGTACTTC.

The gene calls are TRBV3-1 (or the pseudogene TRBV3-2) and TRBJ2-1; D not resolved. V shed 4 bases and J shed 10 bases, with 14 bases lying between them. CDR3 size: 13 residues. Germline CDR1 and CDR2: LGHDT and YNNKEL (reference sequence). CDR3 loop: CASSPGPTLEQFF. The DNA of the CDR3 is TGTGCCAGCAGCCCTGGTCCTACCTTGGAGCAGTTCTTC.

This rearrangement joins TRBV11-2 to TRBJ1-1; possibly TRBD1 for D (6 bases). The CDR3 spans 14 residues. The V gene lost 4 bases and the J gene lost 4 bases, with 13 bases spanning the gap. Germline V gives CDR1 SGHAT, CDR2 FQNNGV. The CDR3 DNA is TGTGCCAGCAGCTCTGCCAGGGGCCGCACTGAAGCTTTCTTT. Protein product: CASSSARGRTEAFF.

This rearrangement joins TRBV5-1 to TRBJ2-5; 8 positions match TRBD2. The CDR3 has 18 residues. The V gene end was trimmed by 7 bases and the J gene end by 5 bases; junction bases not matched to a gene: 22. Germline V gene sequence: CDR1 SGHRS, CDR2 YFSETQ. CDR3 coding DNA: TGCGCCAGCGAGCGCAGCGGGAGCTTTTATGGCGCATCGGAGACCCAGTACTTC. Translating gives CASERSGSFYGASETQYF.

This rearrangement joins TRBV7-9 to TRBJ2-2, with D maybe TRBD2 (6 bases). The CDR3 totals 17 residues. Germline-derived CDR1 and CDR2 are SEHNR and FQNEAQ (reference sequence). Trimming took off 7 bases at V and 0 bases at J, with 18 bases between the two ends. This CDR3 is CASNAYSGAANTGELFF. The CDR3 DNA sequence: TGTGCCAGCAACGCCTACTCGGGAGCCGCGAACACCGGGGAGCTGTTTTTT.

The V gene is TRBV30, the J gene TRBJ1-1, with unresolved D. V shed 0 bases and J shed 4 bases, with 9 bases lying between them. The germline CDR1 and CDR2 sequences are GTSNPN and SVGIG (reference sequence). The CDR3 is 13 residues long. Here the CDR3 DNA reads TGTGCCTGGAGTGTACTACAAGGCACTGAAGCTTTCTTT. It yields the protein CAWSVLQGTEAFF.

V usage is TRBV5-1 and J usage is TRBJ2-1, with 8 bases lining up with TRBD1. The J segment lost 1 base and the V segment lost 1 base, leaving 13 bases of the junction unmatched. CDR3 length: 19 residues. CDR1 is SGHRS, CDR2 YFSETQ, per germline. CDR3 sequence (DNA): TGCGCCAGCAGCTTGAGGGGGACCTTTGGACAGGGATCCTACAATGAGCAGTTCTTC. Protein sequence: CASSLRGTFGQGSYNEQFF.